A single sample is the source of the 10 T cell receptor beta chains below, sequenced in a study of monozygotic twins with cystic fibrosis. Produced via immunoSEQ multiplex PCR; TCRdb's table is partial and in-frame only. Of over 15,000 clones listed, about 96% are singletons. The specimen was blood. The receptors originated from a girl aged 2 to 9 with cystic fibrosis.

The chain recombines TRBV5-1 with TRBJ2-5; D is unclear. This CDR3 comprises 15 residues. The germline CDR1 and CDR2 sequences are SGHRS and YFSETQ. Trimming cost V 2 bases and J 1 base, with 12 bases left between them. CDR3 nucleotide sequence: TGCGCCAGCAGCTTCTACAGACCATCCCAAGAGACCCAGTACTTC. Translation gives CASSFYRPSQETQYF.

This clone was seen only once. This chain uses TRBV5-4 with TRBJ2-7; no firm D call. The germline V gene encodes CDR1 SGHNT and CDR2 YYREEE (reference sequence). This CDR3 contains 13 residues. V was clipped by 0 bases and J by 3 bases, with 7 bases between them. The CDR3 DNA reads as TGTGCCAGCAGCTTGGGGCTGAACTACGAGCAGTACTTC. Translated, it gives CASSLGLNYEQYF.

The chain links TRBV30 to TRBJ2-3; TRBD2 agrees at 7 bases. The germline gives CDR1 GTSNPN, CDR2 SVGIG (reference sequence). J gave up 2 bases and V 0 bases, and 5 bases lay outside the gene matches. The CDR3 length is 15 residues. The CDR3 region has the DNA TGTGCCTGGAGTGTAAACGGGGGGAACACAGATACGCAGTATTTT. Its translation: CAWSVNGGNTDTQYF. The full variable domain, in which reference TRBV30 and TRBJ2-3 provide the parts outside the CDR3, is SQTIHQWPATLVQPVGSPLSLECTVEGTSNPNLYWYRQAAGRGLQLLFYSVGIGQISSEVPQNLSASRPQDRQFILSSKKLLLSDSGFYLCAWSVNGGNTDTQYFGPGTRLTVL.

J is TRBJ2-3 and V is TRBV5-3, with D uncertain. TRBV5-3 qualifies as an ORF whose function is uncertain. V lost 5 bases to trimming and J lost 0 bases, with 10 bases between them. This CDR3 is 14 amino acids long. In DNA, the CDR3 is TGTGCCAGAAGACCCCGCACCAGCACAGATACGCAGTATTTT. Translated: CARRPRTSTDTQYF.

The rearrangement links TRBV6-5 to TRBJ2-7; 7 bases agree with TRBD2. J gave up 2 bases and V 0 bases, and 4 bases lay outside the gene matches. The V gene's germline CDR1 is MNHEY and CDR2 SVGAGI. CDR3 length: 15 amino acids. The CDR3 DNA reads TGTGCCAGCAGTTACTCGGGAGGGGCGGCCTACGAGCAGTACTTC. Protein product: CASSYSGGAAYEQYF.

V usage is TRBV5-1 and J usage is TRBJ2-7; D is ambiguous. V lost 0 bases and J lost 2, with 9 bases in between. Germline CDR1 reads SGHRS; CDR2 reads YFSETQ. The CDR3 is made up of 14 amino acids. This CDR3 reads CASSLVSETYEQYF. The CDR3 bases are TGCGCCAGCAGCTTGGTTTCCGAAACCTACGAGCAGTACTTC.

V is TRBV7-8 and J is TRBJ1-4; no definite D call. The germline gives CDR1 SGHVS, CDR2 FQNEAQ. There are 14 residues in the CDR3. V lost 2 bases, J lost 7 bases, and 11 bases lay in between. The CDR3 loop reads CASSLYGFGEKLFF. CDR3 bases: TGTGCCAGCAGCTTATATGGGTTCGGTGAAAAACTGTTTTTT. The full variable domain, with the rest looked up from reference TRBV7-8 and TRBJ1-4, is GAGVSQSPRYKVAKRGQDVALRCDPISGHVSLFWYQQALGQGPEFLTYFQNEAQLDKSGLPSDRFFAERPEGSVSTLKIQRTQQEDSAVYLCASSLYGFGEKLFFGSGTQLSVL.

V usage is TRBV4-3 and J usage is TRBJ2-3; a possible D gene is TRBD1 (5 bases). Germline assignment: CDR1 LGHNA and CDR2 YSLEER. This CDR3 comprises 15 residues. V lost 1 base to trimming and J lost 2 bases, with 10 bases between them. The CDR3 DNA is TGCGCCAGCAGCCAAGCCGGACATTTCACAGATACGCAGTATTTT. This translates into CASSQAGHFTDTQYF.

The chain links TRBV11-2 to TRBJ1-1; a weak D match, TRBD1 (5 bases). Trimming left V 5 bases short and J 4 bases short, with 11 bases between. Germline lookup yields CDR1 SGHAT and CDR2 FQNNGV. The CDR3 contains 13 residues. The CDR3 nucleotides are TGTGCCAGCAGCGTGACAGAAGGCACTGAAGCTTTCTTT. This encodes CASSVTEGTEAFF.

The V call is TRBV7-9, the J call TRBJ1-6, with unresolved D. The CDR3 sequence is 19 residues long. The ends were cut back, 1 base at V and 0 bases at J, with 16 bases in the middle. Germline V gene data show CDR1 as SEHNR and CDR2 as FQNEAQ (reference sequence). The CDR3 nucleotides read TGTGCCAGCAGCTTAGAGGTCCAGGAGTACAGCTCCTATAATTCACCCCTCCACTTT. This translates into CASSLEVQEYSSYNSPLHF.